This TCR beta chain was observed in a study of T cell responses to AZD1222 COVID-19 vaccine. Across the whole study: Pooled samples include second doses given at about 4 or 12 weeks. Study-level findings and limits: Researchers took repertoire samples only after the peak T cell response had come.

Turning to this clone: The antigen is not known.

TCRdb keeps only in-frame clones here, not all; method: immunoSEQ multiplex PCR. In the table there are 150,000 or so clones, around 92% of which are singletons. The ends were cut back, 4 bases at V and 0 bases at J, with 17 bases in the middle. Germline CDR1 reads SGHRS; CDR2 reads YFSETQ. The CDR3 loop spans 18 amino acids. The chain links TRBV5-1 to TRBJ1-6, with TRBD1 as a possible D gene (6 bases). This TCR derives from an adult in good health. This sample comprised peripheral blood, obtained on day 0 of AZD1222 vaccination. DNA for the CDR3: TGCGCCAGCAGCCTCGACCAGGGGTTAAGCTCCTATAATTCACCCCTCCACTTT. Encoded protein: CASSLDQGLSSYNSPLHF.